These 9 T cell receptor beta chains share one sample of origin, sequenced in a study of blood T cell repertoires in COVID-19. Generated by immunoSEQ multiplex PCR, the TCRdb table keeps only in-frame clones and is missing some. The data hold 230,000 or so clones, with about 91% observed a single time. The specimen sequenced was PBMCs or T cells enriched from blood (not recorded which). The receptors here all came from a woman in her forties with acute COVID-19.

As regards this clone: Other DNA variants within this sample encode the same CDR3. CDR3 bases: TGCGCCAGCAGCTTGGAGGGAGGCTATGGCTACACCTTC. This sequence encodes CASSLEGGYGYTF. The chain recombines TRBV5-1 with TRBJ1-2; D unclear. Trimming removed 0 bases from V and 4 bases from J, with 7 bases in between. The CDR3 has 13 amino acids. Germline assignment: CDR1 SGHRS and CDR2 YFSETQ.

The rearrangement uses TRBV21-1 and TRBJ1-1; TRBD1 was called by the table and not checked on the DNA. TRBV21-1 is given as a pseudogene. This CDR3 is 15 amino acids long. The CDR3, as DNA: TGTGCCAGCAGCAACGCAGACAGGGTAAGGACTGAAGCTTTCTTT. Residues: CASSNADRVRTEAFF.

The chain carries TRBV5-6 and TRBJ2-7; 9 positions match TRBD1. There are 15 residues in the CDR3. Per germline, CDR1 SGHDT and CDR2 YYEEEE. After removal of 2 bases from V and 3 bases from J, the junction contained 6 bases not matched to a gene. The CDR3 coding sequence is TGTGCCAGCAGCTTTCCCGGGACAGGGCTCTACGAGCAGTACTTC. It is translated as CASSFPGTGLYEQYF.

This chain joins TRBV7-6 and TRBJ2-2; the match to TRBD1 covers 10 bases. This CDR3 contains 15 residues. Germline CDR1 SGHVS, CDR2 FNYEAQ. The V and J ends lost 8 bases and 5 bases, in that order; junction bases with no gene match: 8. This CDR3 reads CASRRGQGGTGELFF. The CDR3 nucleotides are TGTGCCAGCCGTCGAGGACAGGGGGGGACCGGGGAGCTGTTTTTT.

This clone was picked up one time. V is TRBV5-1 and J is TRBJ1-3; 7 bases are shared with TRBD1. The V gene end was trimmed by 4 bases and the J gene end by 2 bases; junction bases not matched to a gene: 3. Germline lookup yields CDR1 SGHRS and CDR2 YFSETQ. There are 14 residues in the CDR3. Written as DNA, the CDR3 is TGCGCCAGCAGCCCGGGACAGCCTGGAAACACCATATATTTT. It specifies CASSPGQPGNTIYF.

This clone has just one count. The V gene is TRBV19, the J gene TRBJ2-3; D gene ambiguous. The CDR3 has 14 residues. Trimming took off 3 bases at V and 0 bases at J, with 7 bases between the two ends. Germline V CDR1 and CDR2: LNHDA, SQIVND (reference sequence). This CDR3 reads CASSIRQSTDTQYF. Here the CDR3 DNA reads TGTGCCAGTAGTATTCGTCAGAGCACAGATACGCAGTATTTT.

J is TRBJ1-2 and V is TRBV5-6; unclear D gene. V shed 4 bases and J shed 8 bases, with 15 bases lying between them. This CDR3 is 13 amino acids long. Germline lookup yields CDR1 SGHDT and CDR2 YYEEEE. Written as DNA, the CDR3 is TGTGCCAGCAGCCCAGAACTACACCGGGGCTACACCTTC. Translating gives CASSPELHRGYTF.

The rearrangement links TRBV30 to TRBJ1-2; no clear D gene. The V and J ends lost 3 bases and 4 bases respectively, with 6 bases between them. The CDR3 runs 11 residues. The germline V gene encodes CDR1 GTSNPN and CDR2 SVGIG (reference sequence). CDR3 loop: CAWSPLYGYTF. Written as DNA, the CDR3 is TGTGCCTGGAGCCCACTCTATGGCTACACCTTC.

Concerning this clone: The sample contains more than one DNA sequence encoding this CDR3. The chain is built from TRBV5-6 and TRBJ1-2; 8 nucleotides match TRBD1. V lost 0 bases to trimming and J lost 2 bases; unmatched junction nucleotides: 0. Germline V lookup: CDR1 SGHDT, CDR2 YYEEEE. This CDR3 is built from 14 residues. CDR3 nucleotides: TGTGCCAGCAGCTTGGGACAGGGGAACTATGGCTACACCTTC. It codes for CASSLGQGNYGYTF. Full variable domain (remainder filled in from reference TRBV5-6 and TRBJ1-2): DAGVTQSPTHLIKTRGQQVTLRCSPKSGHDTVSWYQQALGQGPQFIFQYYEEEERQRGNFPDRFSGHQFPNYSSELNVNALLLGDSALYLCASSLGQGNYGYTFGSGTRLTVV.